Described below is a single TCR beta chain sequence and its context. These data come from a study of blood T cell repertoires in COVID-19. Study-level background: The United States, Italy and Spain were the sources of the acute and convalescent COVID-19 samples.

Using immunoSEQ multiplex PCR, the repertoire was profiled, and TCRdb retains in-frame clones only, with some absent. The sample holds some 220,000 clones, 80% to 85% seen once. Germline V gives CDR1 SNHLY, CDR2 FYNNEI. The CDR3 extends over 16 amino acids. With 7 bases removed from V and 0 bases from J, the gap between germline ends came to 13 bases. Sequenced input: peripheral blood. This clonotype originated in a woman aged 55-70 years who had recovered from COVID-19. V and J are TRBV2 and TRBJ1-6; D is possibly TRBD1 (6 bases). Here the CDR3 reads CASTGEQGSYNSPLHF. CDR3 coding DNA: TGTGCCAGCACCGGGGAACAGGGCTCCTATAATTCACCCCTCCACTTT.